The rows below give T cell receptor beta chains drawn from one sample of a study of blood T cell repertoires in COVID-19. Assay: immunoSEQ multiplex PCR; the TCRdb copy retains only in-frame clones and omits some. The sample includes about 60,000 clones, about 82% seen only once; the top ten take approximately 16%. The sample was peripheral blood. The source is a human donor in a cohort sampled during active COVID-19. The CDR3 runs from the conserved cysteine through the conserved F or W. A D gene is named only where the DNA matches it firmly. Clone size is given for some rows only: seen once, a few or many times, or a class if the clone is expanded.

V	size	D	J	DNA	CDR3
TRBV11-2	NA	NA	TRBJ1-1	TGTGCCAGCAGCCCCGTGAGAGTCTCTGAAGCTTTCTTT	CASSPVRVSEAFF
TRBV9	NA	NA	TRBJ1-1	TGTGCCAGCAGCGTAGCGGGGGATTTTGACACTGAAGCTTTCTTT	CASSVAGDFDTEAFF
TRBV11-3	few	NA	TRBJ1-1	TGTGCCAGCAGCTTCACGGGGAACACTGAAGCTTTCTTT	CASSFTGNTEAFF
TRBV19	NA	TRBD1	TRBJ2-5	TGTGCCAGTTCCCCGGGACAGGGGGCGGGAGAGACCCAGTACTTC	CASSPGQGAGETQYF
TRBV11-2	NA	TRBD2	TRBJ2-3	TGTGCCAGCAGCGACGGGACTAGCAGAAGCACAGATACGCAGTATTTT	CASSDGTSRSTDTQYF
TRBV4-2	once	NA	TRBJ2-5	TGTGCCAGCAGCCAAGGGGGGGTCCAGTACTTC	CASSQGGVQYF
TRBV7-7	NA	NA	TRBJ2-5	TGTGCCAGCACCGAAGGGGGTCGTGAGACCCAGTACTTC	CASTEGGRETQYF
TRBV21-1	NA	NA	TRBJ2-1	TGTGCCAGCAGCAGAAGGACAGACCATGACTACAATGAGCAGTTCTTC	CASSRRTDHDYNEQFF
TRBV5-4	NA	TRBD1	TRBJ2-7	TGTGCCAGCAGCAGGACAGGGGTCGTTGGCGAGCAGTACTTC	CASSRTGVVGEQYF
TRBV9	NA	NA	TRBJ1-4	TGTGCCAGCAGCGTAGGTGGACAGACTAATGAAAAACTGTTTTTT	CASSVGGQTNEKLFF
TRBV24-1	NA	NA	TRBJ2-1	TGTGCCACCAGTGATACTATGGGTAATGAGCAGTTCTTC	CATSDTMGNEQFF
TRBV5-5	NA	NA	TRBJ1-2	TGTGCCAGCACCCGCCCCGGGGGGAAAGCAAACTATGGCTACACCTTC	CASTRPGGKANYGYTF
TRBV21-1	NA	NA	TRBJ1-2	TGTGCCAGCAACGGACAGGCTGAACCCACTAACTATGGCTACACCTTC	CASNGQAEPTNYGYTF
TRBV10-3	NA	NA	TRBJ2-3	TGTGCCATCAGTGAGTCAGGGGGAAGAGCAGATACGCAGTATTTT	CAISESGGRADTQYF